The 21 T cell receptor beta chains below all came from one sample that was sequenced in a study of cytomegalovirus exposure and HLA in healthy donors. PCR was performed using 60 Vbeta and 13 Jbeta primers. Sequencing was performed with immunoSEQ multiplex PCR; in TCRdb, only in-frame clones are kept and a portion is missing. The table has around 130,000 clones, approximately 77% seen once. The sequenced sample consisted of PBMCs. The receptors stem from a woman in her fifties or sixties in good health and CMV-seronegative.

The chain recombines TRBV13 with TRBJ2-7, with D perhaps TRBD1 (7 bases). The CDR3 spans 14 residues. Trimming took off 3 bases at V and 6 bases at J, with 15 bases between the two ends. In germline, CDR1 is PRHDT, CDR2 FYEKMQ (reference sequence). The CDR3 loop reads CASSLRGQTIEQYF. The DNA of the CDR3 is TGTGCCAGCAGCTTGCGGGGACAGACCATCGAGCAGTACTTC. Full variable domain (remainder filled in from reference TRBV13 and TRBJ2-7): AAGVIQSPRHLIKEKRETATLKCYPIPRHDTVYWYQQGPGQDPQFLISFYEKMQSDKGSIPDRFSAQQFSDYHSELNMSSLELGDSALYFCASSLRGQTIEQYFGPGTRLTVT.

The V and J genes are TRBV7-9 and TRBJ2-1, with 10 bases fitting TRBD2. Germline loops: CDR1 SEHNR, CDR2 FQNEAQ (reference sequence). The CDR3 loop spans 18 amino acids. J lost 4 bases, V lost 3 bases, and 12 bases had no gene match. The CDR3 protein is CASSLIAGGLYRYNEQFF. The CDR3 DNA is TGTGCCAGCAGCTTGATAGCGGGGGGCCTCTACAGATACAATGAGCAGTTCTTC. Variable domain in full (rest from reference TRBV7-9 and TRBJ2-1): DTGVSQNPRHKITKRGQNVTFRCDPISEHNRLYWYRQTLGQGPEFLTYFQNEAQLEKSRLLSDRFSAERPKGSFSTLEIQRTEQGDSAMYLCASSLIAGGLYRYNEQFFGPGTRLTVL.

The chain recombines TRBV4-1 with TRBJ2-5; TRBD1 agrees at 7 bases. In germline, CDR1 is MGHRA, CDR2 YSYEKL. CDR3 length equals 16 residues. V trimming: 4 bases; J trimming: 2 bases; junction bases outside the gene matches: 10. The CDR3 nucleotides are TGCGCCAGCAGCCGACCAGGGGGTAGGGATCAAGAGACCCAGTACTTC. Its protein product is CASSRPGGRDQETQYF.

The chain joins TRBV28 to TRBJ1-1; D is possibly TRBD1 (5 bases). Looked up from germline, CDR1 is MDHEN and CDR2 is SYDVKM. The CDR3 covers 16 residues. V lost 5 bases and J lost 2, with 18 bases in between. CDR3: CASSAPMGGGNTEAFF. CDR3 sequence (DNA): TGTGCCAGCAGTGCCCCCATGGGGGGAGGTAACACTGAAGCTTTCTTT.

This chain uses TRBV4-2 with TRBJ1-4; D is perhaps TRBD1 (6 bases). The germline CDR1 and CDR2 sequences are LGHNA and YNFKEQ. This CDR3 has 13 amino acids. Between the trimmed V and J ends, which lost 3 bases and 12 bases, there was a span of 14 bases. The CDR3 sequence is CASSQTWTVELFF. The DNA for the CDR3 is TGTGCCAGCAGCCAGACATGGACAGTTGAACTGTTTTTT.

V and J are TRBV27 and TRBJ1-3, with 8 bases lining up with TRBD1. This CDR3 is 14 amino acids long. The germline CDR1 and CDR2 sequences are MNHEY and SMNVEV (reference sequence). Trimming cost V 4 bases and J 5 bases; bases outside gene matches: 4. The CDR3 is CASSSTGARNTIYF. In DNA, the CDR3 is TGTGCCAGCAGTTCGACAGGGGCTAGAAACACCATATATTTT.

V is TRBV19 and J is TRBJ2-7, with D maybe TRBD2 (5 bases). This CDR3 is 14 amino acids long. With 5 bases removed from V and 4 bases from J, the gap between germline ends came to 15 bases. The germline CDR1 and CDR2 sequences are LNHDA and SQIVND (reference sequence). CDR3 bases: TGTGCCAGTAGTCCTACGCTCAGCGGATACGAGCAGTACTTC. Translating gives CASSPTLSGYEQYF.

The chain links TRBV5-1 to TRBJ2-2; 8 nucleotides align to TRBD1. The CDR3 is 16 amino acids. Germline-derived CDR1 and CDR2 are SGHRS and YFSETQ. V dropped 4 bases and J dropped 1; count of bases not matched to a gene: 6. The CDR3 DNA follows: TGCGCCAGCAGCAGACAGGGGACTGGGAACACCGGGGAGCTGTTTTTT. Translation: CASSRQGTGNTGELFF.

The genes are TRBV6-5 and TRBJ2-7; D is possibly TRBD2 (6 bases). This CDR3 has 15 amino acids. The V end was cut by 0 bases, the J end by 2 bases, with 11 bases between. Germline CDR1 reads MNHEY; CDR2 reads SVGAGI. The chain's CDR3 is CASSYSWTGAYEQYF. The CDR3 DNA is TGTGCCAGCAGTTACTCGTGGACGGGGGCCTACGAGCAGTACTTC.

The rearrangement uses TRBV5-1 and TRBJ1-2; no clear D gene. Germline lookup yields CDR1 SGHRS and CDR2 YFSETQ. The CDR3 covers 13 residues. Trimming cost V 4 bases and J 3 bases, with 10 bases left between them. The CDR3 sequence is CASSEEADYGYTF. The CDR3 coding sequence is TGCGCCAGCAGCGAAGAAGCGGACTATGGCTACACCTTC. Together with reference TRBV5-1 and TRBJ1-2, the CDR3 gives the full variable domain: KAGVTQTPRYLIKTRGQQVTLSCSPISGHRSVSWYQQTPGQGLQFLFEYFSETQRNKGNFPGRFSGRQFSNSRSEMNVSTLELGDSALYLCASSEEADYGYTFGSGTRLTVV.

The sample holds one count of this clone. The chain links TRBV7-6 to TRBJ2-3; no definite D call. Trimming stripped 5 bases from V and 0 bases from J, with 9 bases between. The length of the CDR3 is 14 residues. Germline CDR1 and CDR2: SGHVS and FNYEAQ. The CDR3, as DNA: TGTGCCAGCAGCCCTCTTGAGAGCACAGATACGCAGTATTTT. Residues: CASSPLESTDTQYF.

V and J are TRBV28 and TRBJ1-2; a weak D match, TRBD1 (6 bases). The CDR3 length is 14 residues. V lost 2 bases and J lost 8, with 15 bases in between. Germline lookup yields CDR1 MDHEN and CDR2 SYDVKM. CDR3 residues: CASSLGRVGGGYTF. In nucleotides, the CDR3 is TGTGCCAGCAGTTTAGGGCGAGTAGGGGGAGGCTACACCTTC.

J is TRBJ1-2 and V is TRBV19; 9 bases fit TRBD1. Per the germline V gene, CDR1 is LNHDA and CDR2 is SQIVND (reference sequence). V lost 7 bases and J lost 7; bases outside the gene matches: 7. CDR3 length: 13 amino acids. This chain's CDR3 is CASIRDRAGGYTF. The CDR3 region has the DNA TGTGCCAGTATCCGGGACAGGGCGGGTGGCTACACCTTC.

The genes are TRBV7-2 and TRBJ2-7, with TRBD2 matching 7 bases. Germline CDR1 and CDR2: SGHTA and FQGNSA. The junction had 8 bases not matched to a gene; V was cut back by 2 bases and J by 7 bases. This CDR3 has 14 amino acids. CDR3 in DNA: TGTGCCAGCAGCTTAAGTGGGGGGGGAGGGGAGCAGTACTTC. It translates to CASSLSGGGGEQYF.

The genes are TRBV19 and TRBJ1-2; 7 bases are shared with TRBD1. The CDR3 runs 11 residues. V gave up 3 bases and J gave up 10 bases; unmatched junction bases: 2. Germline CDR1 reads LNHDA; CDR2 reads SQIVND (reference sequence). The CDR3 DNA is TGTGCCAGTAGTATCACAGGGGCCTACACCTTC. Translated, it gives CASSITGAYTF.

The chain has TRBV4-1 and TRBJ2-7, with D unclear. The V end was cut by 1 base, the J end by 8 bases, with 12 bases between. Germline CDR1 reads MGHRA; CDR2 reads YSYEKL. The CDR3 is 13 amino acids. The CDR3 DNA sequence: TGCGCCAGCAGCCAAGTGGAACAGTCGCAGCAGTACTTC. Translating gives CASSQVEQSQQYF.

The chain uses TRBV9 and TRBJ2-1, with TRBD1 matching over 8 bases. Trimming at V came to 4 bases and at J to 2 bases, leaving 2 bases not matched to a gene. Germline CDR1 SGDLS, CDR2 YYNGEE. The CDR3 has 14 residues. This chain's CDR3 is CASSPTGAYNEQFF. The CDR3 DNA is TGTGCCAGCAGCCCGACAGGGGCCTACAATGAGCAGTTCTTC.

This clone was counted between two and nine times. The chain has TRBV6-8 and TRBJ1-6; 8 nucleotides match TRBD1. There are 14 residues in the CDR3. Trimming at V came to 6 bases and at J to 7 bases, leaving 5 bases not matched to a gene. Germline CDR1 MNHGY, CDR2 SAAAGT. The CDR3 DNA is TGTGCCAGCAGACACCGGGACAGGAATTCACCCCTCCACTTT. Its translation: CASRHRDRNSPLHF.

The chain is built from TRBV5-1 and TRBJ2-3; 9 bases are a match to TRBD1. Trimming cost V 3 bases and J 4 bases; bases outside gene matches: 9. From germline, CDR1 is SGHRS and CDR2 YFSETQ. This CDR3 is built from 16 residues. CDR3 protein: CASSWGQGGRADTQYF. The CDR3 nucleotides are TGCGCCAGCAGCTGGGGACAGGGTGGGAGGGCAGATACGCAGTATTTT. Full variable domain (rest looked up from reference TRBV5-1 and TRBJ2-3): KAGVTQTPRYLIKTRGQQVTLSCSPISGHRSVSWYQQTPGQGLQFLFEYFSETQRNKGNFPGRFSGRQFSNSRSEMNVSTLELGDSALYLCASSWGQGGRADTQYFGPGTRLTVL.

This chain uses TRBV19 with TRBJ2-4, with no clear D. There are 11 residues in the CDR3. The V end lost 6 bases, the J end lost 6 bases, and 6 bases lay between the germline ends. Germline V gene lookup returns CDR1 LNHDA and CDR2 SQIVND (reference sequence). The CDR3 DNA reads TGTGCCAGTAGCAGTGGAAACATTCAGTACTTC. The encoded protein is CASSSGNIQYF.

CDR3 loop: CASTTGGVTYTEAFF. The CDR3 region has the DNA TGTGCCAGCACCACCGGGGGGGTCACGTACACTGAAGCTTTCTTT. The chain carries TRBV7-9 and TRBJ1-1, with a weak D call TRBD1 (5 bases). Germline CDR1 and CDR2: SEHNR and FQNEAQ (reference sequence). The V gene lost 7 bases and the J gene lost 3 bases, with 18 bases spanning the gap. The CDR3 totals 15 residues. The complete variable domain, with remaining parts taken from reference TRBV7-9 and TRBJ1-1, reads DTGVSQNPRHKITKRGQNVTFRCDPISEHNRLYWYRQTLGQGPEFLTYFQNEAQLEKSRLLSDRFSAERPKGSFSTLEIQRTEQGDSAMYLCASTTGGVTYTEAFFGQGTRLTVV.